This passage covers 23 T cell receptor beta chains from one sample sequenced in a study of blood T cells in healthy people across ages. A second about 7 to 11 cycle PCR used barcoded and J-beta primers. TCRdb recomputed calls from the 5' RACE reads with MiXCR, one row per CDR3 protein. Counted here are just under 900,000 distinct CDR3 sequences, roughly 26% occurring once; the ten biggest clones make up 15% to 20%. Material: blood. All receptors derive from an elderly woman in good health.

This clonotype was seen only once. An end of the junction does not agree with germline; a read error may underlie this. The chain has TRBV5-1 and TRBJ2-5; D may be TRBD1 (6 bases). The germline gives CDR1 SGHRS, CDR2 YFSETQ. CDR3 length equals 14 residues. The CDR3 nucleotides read TGCGCTAGCAGCTGGTCCCAGGGGCAAGAGACCCAGTACTTC. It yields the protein CASSWSQGQETQYF. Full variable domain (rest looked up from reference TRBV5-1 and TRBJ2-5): KAGVTQTPRYLIKTRGQQVTLSCSPISGHRSVSWYQQTPGQGLQFLFEYFSETQRNKGNFPGRFSGRQFSNSRSEMNVSTLELGDSALYLCASSWSQGQETQYFGPGTRLLVL.

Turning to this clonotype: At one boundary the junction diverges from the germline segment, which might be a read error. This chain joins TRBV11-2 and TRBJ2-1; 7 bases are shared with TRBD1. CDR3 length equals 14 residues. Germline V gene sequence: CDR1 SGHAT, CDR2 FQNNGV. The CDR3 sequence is CAGSLTGAYNEQFF. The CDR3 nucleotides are TGTGCCGGCAGCTTAACAGGGGCCTACAATGAGCAGTTCTTC.

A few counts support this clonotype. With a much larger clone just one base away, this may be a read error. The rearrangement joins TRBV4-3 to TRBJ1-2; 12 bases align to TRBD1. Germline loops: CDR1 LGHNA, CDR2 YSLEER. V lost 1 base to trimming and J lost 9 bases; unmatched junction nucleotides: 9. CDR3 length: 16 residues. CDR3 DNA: TGCGCCAGCAGCCAAGCTGAGGGACAGGGGGCTCGCAGCTACACCTTC. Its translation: CASSQAEGQGARSYTF.

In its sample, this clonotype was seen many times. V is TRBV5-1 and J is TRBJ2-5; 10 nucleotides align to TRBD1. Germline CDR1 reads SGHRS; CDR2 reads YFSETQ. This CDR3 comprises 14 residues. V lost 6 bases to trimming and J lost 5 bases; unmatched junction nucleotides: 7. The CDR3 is CASKTTGGAETQYF. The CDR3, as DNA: TGCGCCAGCAAGACGACAGGGGGCGCGGAGACCCAGTACTTC.

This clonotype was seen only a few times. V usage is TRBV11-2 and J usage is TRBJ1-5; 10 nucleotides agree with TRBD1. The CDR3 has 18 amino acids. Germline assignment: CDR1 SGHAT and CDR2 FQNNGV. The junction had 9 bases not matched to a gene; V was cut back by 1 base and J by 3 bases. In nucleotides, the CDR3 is TGTGCCAGCAGCTTAGGCCTATGGGGGACAGGGGACAATCAGCCCCAGCATTTT. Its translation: CASSLGLWGTGDNQPQHF.

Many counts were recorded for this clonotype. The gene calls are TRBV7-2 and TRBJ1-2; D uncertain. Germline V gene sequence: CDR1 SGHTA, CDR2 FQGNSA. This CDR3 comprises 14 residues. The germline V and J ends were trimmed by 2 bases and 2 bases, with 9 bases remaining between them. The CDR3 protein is CASSLLRANYGYTF. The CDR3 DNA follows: TGTGCCAGCAGCTTACTCCGGGCCAACTATGGCTACACCTTC.

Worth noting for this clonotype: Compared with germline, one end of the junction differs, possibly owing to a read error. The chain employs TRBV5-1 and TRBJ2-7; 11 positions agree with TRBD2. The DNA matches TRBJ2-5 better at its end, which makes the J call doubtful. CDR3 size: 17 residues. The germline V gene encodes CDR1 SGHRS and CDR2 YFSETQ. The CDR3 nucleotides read TGCGCCGGCAGCTTGGCCTTACTAGCGGGAGATGCGGAGACCCAGTACTTC. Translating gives CAGSLALLAGDAETQYF.

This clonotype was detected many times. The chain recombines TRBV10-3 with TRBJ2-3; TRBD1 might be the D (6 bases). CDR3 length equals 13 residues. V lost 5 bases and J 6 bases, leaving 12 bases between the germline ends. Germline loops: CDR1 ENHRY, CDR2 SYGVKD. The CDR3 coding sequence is TGTGCCATCAGTTCAACAGGGAAGGATACGCAGTATTTT. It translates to CAISSTGKDTQYF.

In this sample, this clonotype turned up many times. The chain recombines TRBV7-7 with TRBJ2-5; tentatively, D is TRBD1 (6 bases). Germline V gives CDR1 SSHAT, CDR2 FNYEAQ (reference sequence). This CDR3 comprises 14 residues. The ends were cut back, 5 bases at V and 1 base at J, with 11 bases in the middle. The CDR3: CASSQRGFQETQYF. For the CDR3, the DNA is TGTGCCAGCAGCCAAAGGGGGTTCCAAGAGACCCAGTACTTC.

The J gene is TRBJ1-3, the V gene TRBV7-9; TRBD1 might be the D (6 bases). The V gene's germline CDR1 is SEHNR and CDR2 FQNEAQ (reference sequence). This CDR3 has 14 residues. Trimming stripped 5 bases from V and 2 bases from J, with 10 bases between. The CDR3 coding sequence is TGTGCCAGCAGCCAGCGGACAGCTGGAAACACCATATATTTT. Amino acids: CASSQRTAGNTIYF.

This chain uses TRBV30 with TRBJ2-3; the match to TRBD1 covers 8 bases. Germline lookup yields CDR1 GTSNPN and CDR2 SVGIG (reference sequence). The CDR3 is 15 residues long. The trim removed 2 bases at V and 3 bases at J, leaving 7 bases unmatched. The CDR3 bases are TGTGCCTGGAGTCGGACAGGGACCTATACAGATACGCAGTATTTT. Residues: CAWSRTGTYTDTQYF.

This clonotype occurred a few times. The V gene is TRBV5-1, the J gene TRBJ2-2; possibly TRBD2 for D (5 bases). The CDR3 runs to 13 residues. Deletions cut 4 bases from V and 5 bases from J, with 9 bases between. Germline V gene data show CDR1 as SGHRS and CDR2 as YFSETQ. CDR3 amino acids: CASSHGVTGELFF. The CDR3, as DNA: TGCGCCAGCAGCCACGGGGTAACCGGGGAGCTGTTTTTT. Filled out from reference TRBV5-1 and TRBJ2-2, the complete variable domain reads KAGVTQTPRYLIKTRGQQVTLSCSPISGHRSVSWYQQTPGQGLQFLFEYFSETQRNKGNFPGRFSGRQFSNSRSEMNVSTLELGDSALYLCASSHGVTGELFFGEGSRLTVL.

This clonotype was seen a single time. Written as DNA, the CDR3 is TGCGCCAGCAGCCTCGGGACGCAACTCCCCACAGATACGCAGTATTTT. Translation gives CASSLGTQLPTDTQYF. The V gene is TRBV4-1, the J gene TRBJ2-3; D is perhaps TRBD1 or TRBD2 (5 bases each). This CDR3 comprises 16 residues. Deletions cut 4 bases from V and 2 bases from J, with 16 bases between. Germline values: CDR1 MGHRA, CDR2 YSYEKL.

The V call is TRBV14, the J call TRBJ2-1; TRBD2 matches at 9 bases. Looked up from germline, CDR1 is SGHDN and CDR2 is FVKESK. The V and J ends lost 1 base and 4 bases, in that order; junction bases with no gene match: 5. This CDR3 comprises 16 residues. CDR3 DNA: TGTGCCAGCAGCCAAGTTTCTAGCGGGGTATACAATGAGCAGTTCTTC. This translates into CASSQVSSGVYNEQFF.

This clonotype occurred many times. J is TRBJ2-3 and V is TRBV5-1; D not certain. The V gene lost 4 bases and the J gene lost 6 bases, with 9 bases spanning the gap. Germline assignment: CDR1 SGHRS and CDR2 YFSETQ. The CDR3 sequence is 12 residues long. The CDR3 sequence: CASSPNADTQYF. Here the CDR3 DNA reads TGCGCCAGCAGCCCCAACGCGGATACGCAGTATTTT.

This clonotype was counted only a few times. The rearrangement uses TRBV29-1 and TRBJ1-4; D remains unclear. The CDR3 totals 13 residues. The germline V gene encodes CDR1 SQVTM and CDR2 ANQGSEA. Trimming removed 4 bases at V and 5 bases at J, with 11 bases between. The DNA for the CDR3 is TGCAGCGTTGGTATGGCAGTGAATGAAAAACTGTTTTTT. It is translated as CSVGMAVNEKLFF.

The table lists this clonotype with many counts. The CDR3 nucleotides are TGTGCCAGCAGCTTAGCGTTTGTCGACACCGATACGCAGTATTTT. Translation gives CASSLAFVDTDTQYF. This chain uses TRBV7-2 with TRBJ2-3, with unresolved D. The CDR3 runs 15 residues. Looked up from germline, CDR1 is SGHTA and CDR2 is FQGNSA. The germline V and J ends were trimmed by 0 bases and 6 bases, with 13 bases remaining between them.

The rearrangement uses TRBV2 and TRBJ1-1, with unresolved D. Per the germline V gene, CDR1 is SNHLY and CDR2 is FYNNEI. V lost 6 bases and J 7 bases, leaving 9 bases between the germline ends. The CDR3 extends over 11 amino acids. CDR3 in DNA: TGTGCCAGCAGCCAGGACGGTGAAGCTTTCTTT. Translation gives CASSQDGEAFF.

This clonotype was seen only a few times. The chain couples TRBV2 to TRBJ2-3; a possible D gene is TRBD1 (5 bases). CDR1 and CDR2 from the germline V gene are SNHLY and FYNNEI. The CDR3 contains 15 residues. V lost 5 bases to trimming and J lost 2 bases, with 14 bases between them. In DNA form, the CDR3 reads TGTGCCAGCAGTCGGACACAAAGATCCACAGATACGCAGTATTTT. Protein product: CASSRTQRSTDTQYF. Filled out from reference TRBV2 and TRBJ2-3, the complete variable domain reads EPEVTQTPSHQVTQMGQEVILRCVPISNHLYFYWYRQILGQKVEFLVSFYNNEISEKSEIFDDQFSVERPDGSNFTLKIRSTKLEDSAMYFCASSRTQRSTDTQYFGPGTRLTVL.

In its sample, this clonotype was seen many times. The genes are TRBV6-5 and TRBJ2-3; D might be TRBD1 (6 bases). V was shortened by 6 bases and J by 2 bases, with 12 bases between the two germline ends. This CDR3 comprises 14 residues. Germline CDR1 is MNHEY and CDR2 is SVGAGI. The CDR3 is CASSEGVSTDTQYF. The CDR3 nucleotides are TGTGCCAGCAGCGAGGGGGTCTCCACAGATACGCAGTATTTT.

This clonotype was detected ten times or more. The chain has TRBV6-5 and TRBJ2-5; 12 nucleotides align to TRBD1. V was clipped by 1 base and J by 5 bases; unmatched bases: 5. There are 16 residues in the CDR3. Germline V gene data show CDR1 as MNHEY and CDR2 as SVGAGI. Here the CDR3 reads CASSYFGTGGVETQYF. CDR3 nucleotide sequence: TGTGCCAGCAGTTACTTTGGGACAGGGGGCGTTGAGACCCAGTACTTC.

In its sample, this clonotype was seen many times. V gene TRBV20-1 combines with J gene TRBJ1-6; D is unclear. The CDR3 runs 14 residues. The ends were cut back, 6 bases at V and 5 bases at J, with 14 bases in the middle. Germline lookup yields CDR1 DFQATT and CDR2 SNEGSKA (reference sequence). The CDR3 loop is CSAPSDGNNSPLHF. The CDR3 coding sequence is TGCAGTGCCCCAAGCGACGGGAATAATTCACCCCTCCACTTT.

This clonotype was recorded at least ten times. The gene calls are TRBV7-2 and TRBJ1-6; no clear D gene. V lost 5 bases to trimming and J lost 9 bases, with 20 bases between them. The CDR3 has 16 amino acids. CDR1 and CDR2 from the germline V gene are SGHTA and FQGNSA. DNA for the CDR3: TGTGCCAGCAGCCAACGGACGGGTCTTAGTAGTTCACCCCTCCACTTT. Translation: CASSQRTGLSSSPLHF. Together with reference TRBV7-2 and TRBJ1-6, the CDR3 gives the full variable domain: GAGVSQSPSNKVTEKGKDVELRCDPISGHTALYWYRQSLGQGLEFLIYFQGNSAPDKSGLPSDRFSAERTGGSVSTLTIQRTQQEDSAVYLCASSQRTGLSSSPLHFGNGTRLTVT.